This T cell receptor beta chain was identified in a study of beta chain features in type 1 diabetes. The whole isolated RNA underwent reverse transcription, so sequencing captured expressed TCRB transcripts. Only in-frame clones appear in the TCRdb table, and some are missing; sequencing was by immunoSEQ multiplex PCR. The top ten clones hold 0.03% to 0.04% of a sample with hundreds of thousands of clones, over 8.5% of them seen once. Study-level points and caveats: A greater similarity of naive, central memory and Treg TCRB repertoires was seen among patients than among healthy donors.

This clone has more than one count but fewer than ten. Its specificity is unknown. This CDR3 has 17 amino acids. J was trimmed by 0 bases and V by 0 bases; bases with no gene match: 6. CDR1 is SGHNT, CDR2 YYREEE, per germline (reference sequence). The sequencing input was naive CD4+ T cells from blood. The sequence was collected from a woman in her late teens or twenties in good health. The chain links TRBV5-4 to TRBJ2-1, with TRBD2 identical over 7 bases. In DNA form, the CDR3 reads TGTGCCAGCAGCTTGGGAGGGACTATGAGCTCCTACAATGAGCAGTTCTTC. As protein: CASSLGGTMSSYNEQFF.